This T cell receptor beta chain was identified in a study of control samples from healthy donors and cancer patients. Clones were read by immunoSEQ multiplex PCR, and TCRdb kept only the in-frame ones, dropping some. The table has around 140,000 clones, 91% seen once; the top ten hold more than 6.5%. The CDR3 length is 14 residues. CDR1 and CDR2 from the germline V gene are LGHNT and FRNRAP. Trimming took 0 bases from V and 4 from J, leaving 9 bases between them. The TCR sequence derives from a man younger than 30 in good health. Sequencing was performed on blood. The rearrangement joins TRBV12-5 to TRBJ1-1; a weak D match, TRBD1 (5 bases). The CDR3 DNA is TGTGCTAGTGGTTTGGTGTCGGGGGGCACTGAAGCTTTCTTT. It yields the protein CASGLVSGGTEAFF.